These 18 T cell receptor beta chains were sequenced from one sample in a study of cytomegalovirus exposure and HLA in healthy donors. Vbeta (60) and Jbeta (13) primers were used in the PCR. TCRdb keeps only in-frame clones here, not all; method: immunoSEQ multiplex PCR. This sample's table has about 160,000 clones. Material: PBMCs. The receptors stem from a woman aged 55-70 years in good health and CMV-seronegative.

This chain uses TRBV7-9 with TRBJ1-4; D is perhaps TRBD1 (5 bases). This CDR3 spans 14 amino acids. V gave up 4 bases and J gave up 5 bases, with 11 bases separating them. Germline V gives CDR1 SEHNR, CDR2 FQNEAQ (reference sequence). In DNA form, the CDR3 reads TGTGCCAGCAGCTACGGGGGAAACAATGAAAAACTGTTTTTT. This gives the protein CASSYGGNNEKLFF.

The chain joins TRBV5-5 to TRBJ2-1; TRBD2 agrees at 8 bases. The CDR3 has 15 residues. The J segment lost 8 bases and the V segment lost 4 bases, leaving 11 bases of the junction unmatched. The V gene's germline CDR1 is SGHKS and CDR2 YYEKEE (reference sequence). The CDR3 DNA is TGTGCCAGCAGCCAGGGACTAGGGTTAAGCGATGAGCAGTTCTTC. Protein: CASSQGLGLSDEQFF.

The chain combines TRBV19 with TRBJ1-5; D remains unclear. The CDR3 is 12 residues long. Germline assignment: CDR1 LNHDA and CDR2 SQIVND (reference sequence). Trimming pared 6 bases from V and 5 bases from J, leaving 8 bases between. The chain's CDR3 is CASRGRDQPQHF. CDR3 sequence (DNA): TGTGCCAGTAGGGGCAGAGATCAGCCCCAGCATTTT.

The chain uses TRBV4-1 and TRBJ1-6; the match to TRBD1 covers 7 bases. The CDR3 has 15 residues. From germline, CDR1 is MGHRA and CDR2 YSYEKL. After removal of 8 bases from V and 13 bases from J, the junction contained 17 bases not matched to a gene. Here the CDR3 reads CASGKGGQSKNPLHF. CDR3 coding DNA: TGCGCCAGCGGCAAAGGGGGACAGTCTAAGAATCCCCTCCACTTT.

V is TRBV19 and J is TRBJ2-7; 9 bases map to TRBD1. J was trimmed by 5 bases and V by 6 bases; bases with no gene match: 14. Germline values: CDR1 LNHDA, CDR2 SQIVND (reference sequence). The length of the CDR3 is 16 residues. The CDR3: CASRAITGTGTHEQYF. The CDR3, as DNA: TGTGCCAGTAGGGCAATAACGGGGACAGGGACTCACGAGCAGTACTTC.

This chain connects TRBV19 to TRBJ1-5, with D hard to call. This CDR3 comprises 15 residues. V shed 5 bases and J shed 11 bases, with 22 bases lying between them. The germline V gene encodes CDR1 LNHDA and CDR2 SQIVND (reference sequence). CDR3 region: CASSSYRTLASAQHF. The CDR3 DNA reads as TGTGCCAGTAGTTCGTATAGGACTTTGGCCTCAGCCCAGCATTTT. The whole variable domain, filled in from reference TRBV19 and TRBJ1-5, reads DGGITQSPKYLFRKEGQNVTLSCEQNLNHDAMYWYRQDPGQGLRLIYYSQIVNDFQKGDIAEGYSVSREKKESFPLTVTSAQKNPTAFYLCASSSYRTLASAQHFGDGTRLSIL.

Comments on this clone: The CDR3 ends on some other residue instead of the conserved phenylalanine or tryptophan, so this is likely a read error. The chain recombines TRBV5-6 with TRBJ2-7; 7 nucleotides agree with TRBD2. CDR1 is SGHDT and CDR2 is YYEEEE in the germline V gene. The junction had 8 bases not matched to a gene; V was cut back by 2 bases and J by 9 bases. The length of the CDR3 is 13 residues. As DNA, the CDR3 is TGTGCCAGCAGCTTTGGGACTATGAGATGGCAGTACCTC. Residues: CASSFGTMRWQYL.

This chain joins TRBV7-6 and TRBJ2-2, with D possibly TRBD2 on 7 matching bases. Germline loops: CDR1 SGHVS, CDR2 FNYEAQ. The germline V and J ends were trimmed by 5 bases and 0 bases, with 16 bases remaining between them. The CDR3 is 17 residues long. The CDR3 loop is CASSQGRRGPNTGELFF. Here the CDR3 DNA reads TGTGCCAGCAGCCAAGGCCGGCGGGGGCCGAACACCGGGGAGCTGTTTTTT.

The chain combines TRBV5-1 with TRBJ1-1; no clear D. Trimming removed 0 bases at V and 4 bases at J, with 13 bases between. From germline, CDR1 is SGHRS and CDR2 YFSETQ. CDR3 size: 15 residues. CDR3 sequence reads: CASSLGITSGTEAFF. The CDR3, as DNA: TGCGCCAGCAGCTTGGGTATAACGTCGGGCACTGAAGCTTTCTTT.

This rearrangement joins TRBV2 to TRBJ1-5; no definite D call. Germline CDR1 is SNHLY and CDR2 is FYNNEI. This CDR3 region has 13 residues. Trimming shortened V by 5 bases and J by 14 bases, and 19 bases separated the two germline ends. Written as DNA, the CDR3 is TGTGCCAGCAGTCATAAAGTCAGACACCCGGAGCATTTT. This gives the protein CASSHKVRHPEHF.

The genes are TRBV7-3 and TRBJ2-1; 15 bases line up with TRBD2. The junction had 13 bases not matched to a gene; V was cut back by 4 bases and J by 3 bases. The CDR3 is made up of 20 amino acids. Germline V gene sequence: CDR1 SGHTA, CDR2 FQGTGA. The CDR3 DNA reads as TGTGCCAGCAGCTCACACCAACGGACTAGCGGGAGGGCCGACTACAATGAGCAGTTCTTC. Its translation is CASSSHQRTSGRADYNEQFF.

V and J are TRBV27 and TRBJ2-2, with D possibly TRBD1 on 6 matching bases. The CDR3 totals 16 residues. Germline V CDR1 and CDR2: MNHEY, SMNVEV (reference sequence). Trimming shortened V by 6 bases and J by 7 bases, and 21 bases separated the two germline ends. The CDR3 spells CASRRLRTDINGELFF. CDR3 DNA: TGTGCCAGCAGGCGCCTTAGGACAGATATTAACGGGGAGCTGTTTTTT.

The chain couples TRBV5-4 to TRBJ2-1, with 9 bases aligning to TRBD1. Looked up from germline, CDR1 is SGHNT and CDR2 is YYREEE (reference sequence). This CDR3 is 17 amino acids long. V lost 5 bases, J lost 0 bases, and 9 bases stayed unmatched. This CDR3 is CASSSQGARGSYNEQFF. CDR3 in DNA: TGTGCCAGCAGTTCACAGGGGGCGCGTGGCTCCTACAATGAGCAGTTCTTC.

The V call is TRBV4-2, the J call TRBJ1-1, with D perhaps TRBD1 (6 bases). The CDR3 sequence is 16 residues long. Germline CDR1 reads LGHNA; CDR2 reads YNFKEQ. With 4 bases removed from V and 1 base from J, the gap between germline ends came to 16 bases. The chain's CDR3 is CASSRLGGLENTEAFF. In DNA, the CDR3 is TGTGCCAGCAGCCGGCTGGGGGGGCTAGAGAACACTGAAGCTTTCTTT.

This rearrangement joins TRBV19 to TRBJ2-7; D might be TRBD2 (5 bases). The V end lost 0 bases, the J end lost 0 bases, and 9 bases lay between the germline ends. This CDR3 has 15 residues. The germline CDR1 and CDR2 sequences are LNHDA and SQIVND (reference sequence). The CDR3 reads CASSIDGEGSYEQYF. CDR3 nucleotide sequence: TGTGCCAGTAGTATAGATGGAGAGGGCTCCTACGAGCAGTACTTC.

The CDR3, as DNA: TGTGCCAGCAGCACAGGGGGGGAGCAGTACTTC. This encodes CASSTGGEQYF. J is TRBJ2-7 and V is TRBV11-2, with TRBD1 identical over 8 bases. CDR1 SGHAT and CDR2 FQNNGV come from the germline V gene. CDR3 length: 11 residues. The V segment lost 5 bases and the J segment 7 bases; nucleotides outside the gene matches: 1. The variable domain in full, completed from reference TRBV11-2 and TRBJ2-7, reads EAGVAQSPRYKIIEKRQSVAFWCNPISGHATLYWYQQILGQGPKLLIQFQNNGVVDDSQLPKDRFSAERLKGVDSTLKIQPAKLEDSAVYLCASSTGGEQYFGPGTRLTVT.

In DNA form, the CDR3 reads TGTGCCAGCAGCCCCTACAGGGAGCGGCCCAAAGAGACCCAGTACTTC. This encodes CASSPYRERPKETQYF. The chain recombines TRBV14 with TRBJ2-5; D is perhaps TRBD1 (6 bases). CDR3 length: 16 amino acids. The germline CDR1 and CDR2 sequences are SGHDN and FVKESK. Trimming took 4 bases from V and 3 from J, leaving 18 bases between them.

This chain connects TRBV5-5 to TRBJ1-4; TRBD1 might be the D (5 bases). V dropped 4 bases and J dropped 4 bases, with 11 bases sitting between them. The CDR3 extends over 14 amino acids. In germline, CDR1 is SGHKS, CDR2 YYEKEE (reference sequence). In DNA form, the CDR3 reads TGTGCCAGCAGCCGGACAAGGTTTAATGAAAAACTGTTTTTT. Amino acid sequence: CASSRTRFNEKLFF.